This T cell receptor beta chain is drawn from a study of shared T cell receptors in the human thymus. Some clones are missing from TCRdb's copy, which holds only in-frame ones; the method was immunoSEQ multiplex PCR. Counted here are some 400,000 clones, approximately 95% occurring once; the ten biggest clones make up roughly 0.021%. Germline trimming cut 4 bases from V and 6 bases from J; bases unmatched to any gene: 7. The CDR3 totals 15 residues. Germline V gene lookup returns CDR1 SGHRS and CDR2 YFSETQ. The genes are TRBV5-1 and TRBJ1-4; 9 positions match TRBD1. The source of this sequence is a human donor. Material for sequencing was thymocytes. The CDR3 sequence: CASSLTGTGHEKLFF. The CDR3, as DNA: TGCGCCAGCAGCCTGACCGGGACAGGGCATGAAAAACTGTTTTTT.